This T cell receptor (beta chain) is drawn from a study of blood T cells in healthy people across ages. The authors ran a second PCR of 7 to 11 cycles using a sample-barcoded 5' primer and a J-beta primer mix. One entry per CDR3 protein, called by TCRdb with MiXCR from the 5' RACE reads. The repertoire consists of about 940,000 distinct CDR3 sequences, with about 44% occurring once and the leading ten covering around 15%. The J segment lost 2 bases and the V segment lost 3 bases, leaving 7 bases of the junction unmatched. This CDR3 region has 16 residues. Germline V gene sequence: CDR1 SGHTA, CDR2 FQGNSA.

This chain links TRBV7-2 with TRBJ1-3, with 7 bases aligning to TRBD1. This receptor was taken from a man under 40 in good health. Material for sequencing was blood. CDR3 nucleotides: TGTGCCAGCAGCTTCCACCTGGACAGGCCTGGAAACACCATATATTTT. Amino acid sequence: CASSFHLDRPGNTIYF. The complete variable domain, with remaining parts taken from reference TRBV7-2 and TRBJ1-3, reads GAGVSQSPSNKVTEKGKDVELRCDPISGHTALYWYRQSLGQGLEFLIYFQGNSAPDKSGLPSDRFSAERTGGSVSTLTIQRTQQEDSAVYLCASSFHLDRPGNTIYFGEGSWLTVV.